This T cell receptor beta chain was obtained from a study of blood T cell repertoires in COVID-19. Overall study: T cells, B-cell-depleted T cells, or PBMCs provided the cDNA or gDNA that served as material.

Only in-frame clones appear in the TCRdb table, and some are missing; sequencing was by immunoSEQ multiplex PCR. The data show 100,000 to 150,000 clones, 75% to 90% seen once. V was cut by 5 bases and J by 4 bases, with 18 bases left in between. CDR1 is MDHEN, CDR2 SYDVKM, per germline. This CDR3 contains 16 residues. V gene TRBV28 combines with J gene TRBJ1-5; D remains ambiguous. The specimen sequenced was peripheral blood. This receptor was obtained from a woman older than 75 with COVID-19, enrolled during active disease. CDR3 DNA: TGTGCCAGCAGTACACCCTTTTCCGACACGAATCAGCCCCAGCATTTT. Translating gives CASSTPFSDTNQPQHF.